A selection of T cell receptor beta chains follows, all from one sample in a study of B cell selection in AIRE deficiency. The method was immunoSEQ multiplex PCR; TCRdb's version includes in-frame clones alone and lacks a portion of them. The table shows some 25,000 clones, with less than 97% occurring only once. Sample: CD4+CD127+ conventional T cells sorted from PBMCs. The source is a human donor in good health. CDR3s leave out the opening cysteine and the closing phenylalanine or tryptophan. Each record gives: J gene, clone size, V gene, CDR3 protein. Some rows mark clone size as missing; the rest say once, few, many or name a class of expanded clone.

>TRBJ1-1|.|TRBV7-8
ASSLTGVNTEAF
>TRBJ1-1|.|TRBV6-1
ASSEKGSGVAF
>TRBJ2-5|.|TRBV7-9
ASSPPGLQETQY
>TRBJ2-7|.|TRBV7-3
ASSLAGDYEQY
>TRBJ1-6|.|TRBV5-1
ASSLAASSYNSPLH
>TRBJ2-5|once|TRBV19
ASSPWDSRQETQY
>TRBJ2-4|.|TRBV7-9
ASSREIGAGSKNIQY
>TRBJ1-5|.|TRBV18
ASSSTGGGNQPQH
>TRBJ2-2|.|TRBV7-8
ASSLVQSGLF
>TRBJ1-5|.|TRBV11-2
ASSFSGSRQPQH
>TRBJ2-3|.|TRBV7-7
ASSLGGTRTDTQY
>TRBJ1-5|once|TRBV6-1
ASSAGRMSQPQH
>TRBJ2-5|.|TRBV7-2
ASSLQGLAGETQY
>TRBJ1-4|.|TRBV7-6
ASSRGPGEKLF
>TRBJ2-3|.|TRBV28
ASSGLWREIADTQY
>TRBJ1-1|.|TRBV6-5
ASSNDRTRAF
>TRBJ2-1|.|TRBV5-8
ASSLGTGTGGTEQF
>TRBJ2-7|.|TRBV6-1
ASSRNRDYEQY
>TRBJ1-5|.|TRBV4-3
ASSQEVRQPQH
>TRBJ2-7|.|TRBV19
ASTRGFPYEQY
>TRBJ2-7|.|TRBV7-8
ASSLSGGYEQY
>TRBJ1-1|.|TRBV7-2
ASSRLRTGDTEAF
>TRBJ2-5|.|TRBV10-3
AISERLAGLQETQY
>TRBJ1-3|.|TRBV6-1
ASSGGVGNTIY
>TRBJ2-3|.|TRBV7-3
ASSATGITDTQY
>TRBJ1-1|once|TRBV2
ASSDDMNTEAF